Presented here are 27 T cell receptor beta chains from one specimen sequenced in a study of PD-L1 blockade in urothelial cancer. Data came from immunoSEQ multiplex PCR; TCRdb stores just in-frame clones and leaves some out. The repertoire holds under 95,000 clones, with 84% as singletons. Documented time point: pretreatment peripheral blood. The sequencing here drew on PBMCs, taken around atezolizumab (anti-PD-L1) treatment. Receptors were obtained from a man aged 55 to 70 with urothelial cancer.

The V call is TRBV14, the J call TRBJ2-5; D might be TRBD1 (6 bases). The germline V gene encodes CDR1 SGHDN and CDR2 FVKESK. This CDR3 region has 13 residues. Trimming took off 6 bases at V and 4 bases at J, with 12 bases between the two ends. This CDR3 is CASSDWGRETQYF. DNA of the CDR3: TGTGCCAGCAGTGACTGGGGGCGAGAGACCCAGTACTTC. Based on the CDR3 plus reference TRBV14 and TRBJ2-5, the full variable domain is EAGVTQFPSHSVIEKGQTVTLRCDPISGHDNLYWYRRVMGKEIKFLLHFVKESKQDESGMPNNRFLAERTGGTYSTLKVQPAELEDSGVYFCASSDWGRETQYFGPGTRLLVL.

This chain joins TRBV23-1 and TRBJ2-5, with 7 bases matching TRBD1. TRBV23-1 is an ORF, and what it does is uncertain. V lost 9 bases and J lost 3; bases outside the gene matches: 7. The CDR3 contains 13 residues. CDR3 residues: CARMGQNEETQYF. CDR3 coding DNA: TGCGCCAGAATGGGACAGAATGAAGAGACCCAGTACTTC.

This sequence joins TRBV6-5 and TRBJ2-7, with TRBD1 matching over 7 bases. Trimming at V came to 8 bases and at J to 2 bases, leaving 12 bases not matched to a gene. Germline CDR1 and CDR2: MNHEY and SVGAGI. The CDR3 covers 15 residues. Written as DNA, the CDR3 is TGTGCCAGCCAAAGCGTGACAGGGTCCACCTACGAGCAGTACTTC. It codes for CASQSVTGSTYEQYF.

The V call is TRBV6-6, the J call TRBJ1-4, with D perhaps matching TRBD1 (5 bases). Trimming shortened V by 5 bases and J by 4 bases, and 11 bases separated the two germline ends. The CDR3 loop spans 14 amino acids. Looked up from germline, CDR1 is MNHNY and CDR2 is SVGAGI (reference sequence). CDR3 amino acids: CASSPTAINEKLFF. The CDR3 DNA reads TGTGCCAGCAGTCCGACAGCGATTAATGAAAAACTGTTTTTT.

The chain joins TRBV6-5 to TRBJ2-4; TRBD2 matches 7 bases. The germline V gene encodes CDR1 MNHEY and CDR2 SVGAGI. The ends lost 3 bases at V and 8 bases at J; junction bases unmatched: 1. This CDR3 comprises 12 residues. This CDR3 is CASSYGGDIQYF. CDR3 bases: TGTGCCAGCAGTTATGGGGGGGACATTCAGTACTTC.

The J gene is TRBJ2-7, the V gene TRBV11-2; 9 bases map to TRBD1. V was pared by 7 bases and J by 0 bases, with 16 bases of the junction left unmatched. In germline, CDR1 is SGHAT, CDR2 FQNNGV. The CDR3 is 18 amino acids. The CDR3 is CASTDGVLGQGISYEQYF. DNA of the CDR3: TGTGCCAGCACCGATGGGGTCTTAGGACAGGGGATCTCCTACGAGCAGTACTTC.

This sequence joins TRBV18 and TRBJ2-7, with a possible D match to TRBD2 (6 bases). Trimming removed 4 bases at V and 2 bases at J, with 12 bases between. The germline gives CDR1 KGHSH, CDR2 LQKENI. This CDR3 has 14 amino acids. In DNA form, the CDR3 reads TGTGCCAGCTCACGCGGGACTGACACCTACGAGCAGTACTTC. It encodes CASSRGTDTYEQYF.

The rearrangement links TRBV19 to TRBJ1-5; D gene ambiguous. The V end lost 5 bases, the J end lost 0 bases, and 2 bases lay between the germline ends. The CDR3 is made up of 12 amino acids. Germline values: CDR1 LNHDA, CDR2 SQIVND (reference sequence). Here the CDR3 DNA reads TGTGCCAGTAGTCTTAGCAATCAGCCCCAGCATTTT. Residues: CASSLSNQPQHF.

This clone came up once. The V gene is TRBV2, the J gene TRBJ2-1, with 8 nucleotides matching TRBD2. V was clipped by 7 bases and J by 7 bases; unmatched bases: 12. The length of the CDR3 is 15 residues. The germline V gene encodes CDR1 SNHLY and CDR2 FYNNEI. This CDR3 is CASTQSSGRGNEQFF. The CDR3 DNA sequence: TGTGCCAGCACCCAATCCAGCGGGAGAGGAAATGAGCAGTTCTTC. The whole variable domain, filled in from reference TRBV2 and TRBJ2-1, reads EPEVTQTPSHQVTQMGQEVILRCVPISNHLYFYWYRQILGQKVEFLVSFYNNEISEKSEIFDDQFSVERPDGSNFTLKIRSTKLEDSAMYFCASTQSSGRGNEQFFGPGTRLTVL.

This rearrangement joins TRBV7-6 to TRBJ2-1; a weak D match, TRBD1 (5 bases). CDR3 length: 13 residues. V lost 1 base and J 10 bases, leaving 11 bases between the germline ends. Per germline, CDR1 SGHVS and CDR2 FNYEAQ. The CDR3 loop reads CASSLEWGNEQFF. The CDR3 coding sequence is TGTGCCAGCAGCTTAGAATGGGGCAACGAGCAGTTCTTC.

The V call is TRBV6-5, the J call TRBJ2-7; no clear D. The germline V gene encodes CDR1 MNHEY and CDR2 SVGAGI. V dropped 0 bases and J dropped 2 bases, with 8 bases sitting between them. This CDR3 spans 14 amino acids. CDR3 nucleotides: TGTGCCAGCAGTTACTCTCTTAGTACCTACGAGCAGTACTTC. Translation gives CASSYSLSTYEQYF.

The chain employs TRBV6-1 and TRBJ2-1, with TRBD2 matching 13 bases. The length of the CDR3 is 15 residues. The ends lost 6 bases at V and 10 bases at J; junction bases unmatched: 9. Germline loops: CDR1 MNHNS, CDR2 SASEGT. This chain's CDR3 is CASRLTSGRVSEQFF. The CDR3 DNA sequence: TGTGCCAGCAGGCTAACTAGCGGGAGGGTCTCAGAGCAGTTCTTC.

This clone has just one count. The genes are TRBV5-6 and TRBJ1-2; D possibly corresponds to TRBD1 (5 bases). The CDR3 covers 14 residues. Looked up from germline, CDR1 is SGHDT and CDR2 is YYEEEE. The V end was cut by 0 bases, the J end by 4 bases, with 10 bases between. The CDR3 region is CASSLDGGGYGYTF. CDR3 bases: TGTGCCAGCAGCTTGGACGGGGGAGGCTATGGCTACACCTTC.

The chain employs TRBV28 and TRBJ1-4, with a weak D call TRBD1 (5 bases). Germline V CDR1 and CDR2: MDHEN, SYDVKM. The length of the CDR3 is 16 residues. V lost 0 bases, J lost 7 bases, and 15 bases lay in between. The chain's CDR3 is CASSLWQGSKGEKLFF. CDR3 bases: TGTGCCAGCAGTTTATGGCAGGGAAGTAAGGGTGAAAAACTGTTTTTT.

V is TRBV6-6 and J is TRBJ2-5; D not resolved. This CDR3 has 12 residues. V was trimmed by 6 bases and J by 5 bases, leaving 10 bases between them. Per germline, CDR1 MNHNY and CDR2 SVGAGI (reference sequence). The CDR3, as DNA: TGTGCCAGCAGGCACCCCGAGGAGACCCAGTACTTC. It specifies CASRHPEETQYF.

The chain uses TRBV25-1 and TRBJ2-7; TRBD1 aligns across 8 bases. Germline-derived CDR1 and CDR2 are MGHDK and SYGVNS. The CDR3 consists of 14 residues. J gave up 3 bases and V 6 bases, and 7 bases lay outside the gene matches. The CDR3 sequence is CASRGTGRIYEQYF. In nucleotides, the CDR3 is TGTGCCAGCAGAGGGACAGGCCGGATCTACGAGCAGTACTTC.

This chain uses TRBV30 with TRBJ1-1; D ambiguous. Germline CDR1 GTSNPN, CDR2 SVGIG (reference sequence). This CDR3 has 14 amino acids. Deletions cut 3 bases from V and 7 bases from J, with 18 bases between. The CDR3 bases are TGTGCCTGGAGCGGGAGCGCAGTCACCCTTGAAGCTTTCTTT. Amino acid sequence: CAWSGSAVTLEAFF.

The chain joins TRBV5-1 to TRBJ2-2, with D tentatively TRBD2 (6 bases). This CDR3 contains 16 residues. Trimming left V 1 base short and J 0 bases short, with 10 bases between. Per germline, CDR1 SGHRS and CDR2 YFSETQ. CDR3: CASSLLGGPNTGELFF. CDR3 DNA sequence: TGCGCCAGCAGCTTGTTGGGGGGTCCGAACACCGGGGAGCTGTTTTTT. The entire variable domain, with the rest obtained from reference TRBV5-1 and TRBJ2-2, is as follows: KAGVTQTPRYLIKTRGQQVTLSCSPISGHRSVSWYQQTPGQGLQFLFEYFSETQRNKGNFPGRFSGRQFSNSRSEMNVSTLELGDSALYLCASSLLGGPNTGELFFGEGSRLTVL.

This chain joins TRBV5-4 and TRBJ1-1; 12 nucleotides line up with TRBD1. The CDR3 contains 14 residues. Germline loops: CDR1 SGHNT, CDR2 YYREEE (reference sequence). Germline trimming cut 8 bases from V and 4 bases from J; bases unmatched to any gene: 6. The CDR3 loop is CASQGQGARTEAFF. In DNA, the CDR3 is TGTGCCAGTCAGGGACAGGGGGCGCGCACTGAAGCTTTCTTT.

The chain combines TRBV5-1 with TRBJ2-2, with D perhaps TRBD1 (5 bases). Deletions cut 0 bases from V and 6 bases from J, with 12 bases between. Germline V gene data show CDR1 as SGHRS and CDR2 as YFSETQ. This CDR3 is 15 amino acids long. CDR3 DNA sequence: TGCGCCAGCAGCTTGGAGGTGCAGGGTGCCGGGGAGCTGTTTTTT. Encoded protein: CASSLEVQGAGELFF.

The chain has TRBV2 and TRBJ2-3, with 13 bases that match TRBD2. The germline V gene encodes CDR1 SNHLY and CDR2 FYNNEI. With V trimmed by 5 bases and J by 4 bases, 6 bases remained unmatched. There are 16 residues in the CDR3. CDR3 in amino acids: CASSTGLAGAADTQYF. CDR3 DNA sequence: TGTGCCAGCAGTACCGGACTAGCGGGAGCTGCAGATACGCAGTATTTT.

The rearrangement links TRBV5-1 to TRBJ1-3; TRBD1 aligns across 7 bases. With 5 bases clipped from V and 0 bases from J, the junction kept 8 bases outside the gene matches. There are 16 residues in the CDR3. The germline CDR1 and CDR2 sequences are SGHRS and YFSETQ. As DNA, the CDR3 is TGCGCCAGCAGTAGTGGACAGGAGCCCTCTGGAAACACCATATATTTT. Protein product: CASSSGQEPSGNTIYF.

The chain combines TRBV19 with TRBJ1-1; 8 bases align to TRBD1. CDR3 length: 12 residues. V was pared by 7 bases and J by 5 bases, with 3 bases of the junction left unmatched. The germline V gene encodes CDR1 LNHDA and CDR2 SQIVND (reference sequence). The CDR3 DNA follows: TGTGCCAGTACTGACAGGGGAACTGAAGCTTTCTTT. This encodes CASTDRGTEAFF.

The chain links TRBV6-1 to TRBJ2-2; maybe TRBD1 (6 bases). The CDR3 runs to 14 residues. Germline CDR1 MNHNS, CDR2 SASEGT. V lost 5 bases and J lost 6, with 13 bases in between. The CDR3 DNA sequence: TGTGCCAGCAGTTCTCATTACAGGGCCGGGGAGCTGTTTTTT. As protein: CASSSHYRAGELFF.

V is TRBV28 and J is TRBJ2-7; tentatively, D is TRBD1 (6 bases). The V end lost 4 bases, the J end lost 6 bases, and 19 bases lay between the germline ends. Germline lookup yields CDR1 MDHEN and CDR2 SYDVKM. The CDR3 loop spans 15 amino acids. CDR3: CASSSGQPARGEQYF. Written as DNA, the CDR3 is TGTGCCAGCAGTTCGGGACAACCCGCCCGAGGCGAGCAGTACTTC.

The rearrangement links TRBV4-3 to TRBJ2-3; 7 bases match TRBD1. The CDR3 totals 15 residues. The V and J ends lost 0 bases and 4 bases, in that order; junction bases with no gene match: 4. Germline V lookup: CDR1 LGHNA, CDR2 YSLEER. The CDR3: CASSQDFTGADTQYF. The CDR3 coding sequence is TGCGCCAGCAGCCAAGACTTTACAGGGGCAGATACGCAGTATTTT.

The chain combines TRBV29-1 with TRBJ1-1, with 8 bases that match TRBD1. Germline loops: CDR1 SQVTM, CDR2 ANQGSEA. The CDR3 consists of 14 residues. The junction had 6 bases not matched to a gene; V was cut back by 5 bases and J by 1 base. This CDR3 reads CSVFRDRRNTEAFF. The DNA of the CDR3 is TGCAGCGTTTTCCGGGACAGGAGGAACACTGAAGCTTTCTTT. Drawing the rest from reference TRBV29-1 and TRBJ1-1, the complete variable domain is SAVISQKPSRDICQRGTSLTIQCQVDSQVTMMFWYRQQPGQSLTLIATANQGSEATYESGFVIDKFPISRPNLTFSTLTVSNMSPEDSSIYLCSVFRDRRNTEAFFGQGTRLTVV.